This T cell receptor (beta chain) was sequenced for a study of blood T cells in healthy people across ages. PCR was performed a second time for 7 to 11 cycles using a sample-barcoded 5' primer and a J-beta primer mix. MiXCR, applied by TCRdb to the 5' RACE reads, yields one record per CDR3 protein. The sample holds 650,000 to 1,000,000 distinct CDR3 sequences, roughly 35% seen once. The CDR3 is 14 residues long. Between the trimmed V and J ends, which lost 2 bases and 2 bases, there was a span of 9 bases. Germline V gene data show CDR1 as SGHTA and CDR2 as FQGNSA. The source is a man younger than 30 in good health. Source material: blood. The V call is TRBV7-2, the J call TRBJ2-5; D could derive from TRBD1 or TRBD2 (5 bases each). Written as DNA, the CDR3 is TGTGCCAGCAGCTTAAGCGAGGGGCAAGAGACCCAGTACTTC. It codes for CASSLSEGQETQYF.